The text below deals with one T cell receptor beta chain. Trimming removed 3 bases from V and 3 bases from J; junction bases left unmatched: 9. CDR3 size: 16 residues. CDR1 is LGHNA, CDR2 YSLEER, per germline. This specimen belongs to a study of T cell responses to AZD1222 COVID-19 vaccine. Generated by immunoSEQ multiplex PCR, the TCRdb table keeps only in-frame clones and is missing some. The sample consists of over 25,000 clones, around 93% of them appearing once. The receptor was isolated from an adult who received the AZD1222 COVID-19 vaccine. The chain links TRBV4-3 to TRBJ2-3; the match to TRBD2 covers 7 bases. The specimen comprised peripheral blood, sampled 28 days after the second AZD1222 dose. CDR3 in DNA: TGCGCCAGCAGCCAGACCACTAGCGTGAGGACAGATACGCAGTATTTT. Protein: CASSQTTSVRTDTQYF.